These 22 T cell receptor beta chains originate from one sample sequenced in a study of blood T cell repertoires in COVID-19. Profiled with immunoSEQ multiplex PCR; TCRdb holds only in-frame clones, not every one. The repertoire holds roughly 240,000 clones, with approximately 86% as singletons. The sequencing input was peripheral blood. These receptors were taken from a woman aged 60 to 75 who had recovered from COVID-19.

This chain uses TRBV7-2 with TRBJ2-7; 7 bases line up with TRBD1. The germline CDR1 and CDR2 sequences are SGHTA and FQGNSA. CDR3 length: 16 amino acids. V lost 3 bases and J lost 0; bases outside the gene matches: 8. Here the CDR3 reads CASSFAGTVSSYEQYF. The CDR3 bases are TGTGCCAGCAGCTTCGCCGGGACAGTCAGCTCCTACGAGCAGTACTTC.

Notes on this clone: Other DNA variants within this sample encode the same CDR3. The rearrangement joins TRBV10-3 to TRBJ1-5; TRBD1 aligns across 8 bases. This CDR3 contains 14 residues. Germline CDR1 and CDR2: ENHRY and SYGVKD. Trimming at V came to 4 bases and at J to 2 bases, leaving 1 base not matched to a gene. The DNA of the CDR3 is TGTGCCATCAGTGGGGGACAGGGCAATCAGCCCCAGCATTTT. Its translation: CAISGGQGNQPQHF.

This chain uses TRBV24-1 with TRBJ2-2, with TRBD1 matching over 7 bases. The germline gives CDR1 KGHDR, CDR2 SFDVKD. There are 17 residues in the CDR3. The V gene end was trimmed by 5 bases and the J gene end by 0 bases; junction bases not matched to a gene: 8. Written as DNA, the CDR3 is TGTGCCACCAGTGCCCCCTACGGGACAGCGAACACCGGGGAGCTGTTTTTT. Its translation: CATSAPYGTANTGELFF.

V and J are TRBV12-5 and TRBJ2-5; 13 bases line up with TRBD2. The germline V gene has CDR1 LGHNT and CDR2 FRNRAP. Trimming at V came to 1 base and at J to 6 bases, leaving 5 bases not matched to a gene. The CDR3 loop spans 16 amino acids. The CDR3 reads CASGLATSGGRQTQYF. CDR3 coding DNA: TGTGCTAGTGGTTTGGCGACTAGCGGGGGGAGACAGACCCAGTACTTC.

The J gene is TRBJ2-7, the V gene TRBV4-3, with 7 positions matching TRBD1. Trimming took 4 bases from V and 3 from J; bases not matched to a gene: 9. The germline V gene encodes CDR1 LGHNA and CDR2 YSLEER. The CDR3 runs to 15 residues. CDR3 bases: TGCGCCAGCAGCCGAACCACAGGGGCGTACTACGAGCAGTACTTC. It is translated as CASSRTTGAYYEQYF.

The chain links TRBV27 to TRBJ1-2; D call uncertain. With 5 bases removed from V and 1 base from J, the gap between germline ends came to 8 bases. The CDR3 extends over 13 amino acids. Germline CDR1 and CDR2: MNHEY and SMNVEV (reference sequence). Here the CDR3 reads CASSPTYNYGYTF. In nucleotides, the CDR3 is TGTGCCAGCAGTCCTACTTATAACTATGGCTACACCTTC.

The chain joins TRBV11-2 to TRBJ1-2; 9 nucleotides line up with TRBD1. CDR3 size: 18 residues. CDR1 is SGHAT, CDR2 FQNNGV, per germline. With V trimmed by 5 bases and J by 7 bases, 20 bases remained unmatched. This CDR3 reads CASSARGGTGFYKVGYTF. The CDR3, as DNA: TGTGCCAGCAGCGCCCGCGGCGGGACAGGGTTTTATAAGGTTGGCTACACCTTC. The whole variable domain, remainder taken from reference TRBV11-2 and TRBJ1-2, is EAGVAQSPRYKIIEKRQSVAFWCNPISGHATLYWYQQILGQGPKLLIQFQNNGVVDDSQLPKDRFSAERLKGVDSTLKIQPAKLEDSAVYLCASSARGGTGFYKVGYTFGSGTRLTVV.

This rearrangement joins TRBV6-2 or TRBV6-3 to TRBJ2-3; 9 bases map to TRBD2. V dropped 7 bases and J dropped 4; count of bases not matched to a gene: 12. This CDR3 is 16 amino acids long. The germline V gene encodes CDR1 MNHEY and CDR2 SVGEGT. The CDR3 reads CASNPRAGGPADTQYF. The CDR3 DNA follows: TGTGCCAGCAACCCCCGCGCGGGGGGGCCCGCAGATACGCAGTATTTT.

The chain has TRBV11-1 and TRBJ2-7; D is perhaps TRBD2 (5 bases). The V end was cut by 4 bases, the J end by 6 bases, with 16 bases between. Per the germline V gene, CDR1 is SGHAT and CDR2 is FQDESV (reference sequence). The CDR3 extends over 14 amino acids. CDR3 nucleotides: TGTGCCAGCAGCTCCACCCGGGGAGTCTCCGAGCAGTACTTC. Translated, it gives CASSSTRGVSEQYF.

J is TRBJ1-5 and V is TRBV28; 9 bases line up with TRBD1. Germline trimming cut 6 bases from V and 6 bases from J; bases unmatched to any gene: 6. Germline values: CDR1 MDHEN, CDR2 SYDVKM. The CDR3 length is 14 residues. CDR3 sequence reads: CASRDTGGGQPQHF. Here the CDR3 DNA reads TGTGCCAGCAGGGATACAGGGGGCGGTCAGCCCCAGCATTTT.

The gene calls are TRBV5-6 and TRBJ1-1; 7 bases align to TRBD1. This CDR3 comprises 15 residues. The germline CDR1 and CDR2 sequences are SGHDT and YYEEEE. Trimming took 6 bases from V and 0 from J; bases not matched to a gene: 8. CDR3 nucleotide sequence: TGTGCCAGCACCAACACGGACAGGATGAACACTGAAGCTTTCTTT. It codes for CASTNTDRMNTEAFF.

As DNA, the CDR3 is TGTGCCAGCAGCTACAGAGTCCGATCCGATTCACCCCTCCACTTT. Translating gives CASSYRVRSDSPLHF. V and J are TRBV5-6 and TRBJ1-6; D is unclear. Germline values: CDR1 SGHDT, CDR2 YYEEEE. This CDR3 has 15 amino acids. V lost 3 bases, J lost 8 bases, and 15 bases lay in between.

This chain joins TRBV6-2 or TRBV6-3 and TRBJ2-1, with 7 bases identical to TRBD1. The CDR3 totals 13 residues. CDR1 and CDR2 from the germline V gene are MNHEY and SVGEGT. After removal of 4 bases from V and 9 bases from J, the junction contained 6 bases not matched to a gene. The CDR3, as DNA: TGTGCCAGCAGTTCCTTGGGACAGACTGAGCAGTTCTTC. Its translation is CASSSLGQTEQFF.

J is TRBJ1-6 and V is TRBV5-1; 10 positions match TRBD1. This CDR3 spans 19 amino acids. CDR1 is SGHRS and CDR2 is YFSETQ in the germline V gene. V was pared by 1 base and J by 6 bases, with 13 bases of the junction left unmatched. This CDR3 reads CASSLRETGGLASNSPLHF. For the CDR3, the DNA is TGCGCCAGCAGCTTGAGGGAGACAGGGGGCCTCGCTAGTAATTCACCCCTCCACTTT.

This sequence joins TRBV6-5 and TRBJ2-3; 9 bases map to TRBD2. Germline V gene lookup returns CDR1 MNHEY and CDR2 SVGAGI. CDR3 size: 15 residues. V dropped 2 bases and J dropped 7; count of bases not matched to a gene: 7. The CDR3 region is CASSYRRGGRYTQYF. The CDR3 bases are TGTGCCAGCAGTTACAGGCGGGGGGGCCGATATACGCAGTATTTT.

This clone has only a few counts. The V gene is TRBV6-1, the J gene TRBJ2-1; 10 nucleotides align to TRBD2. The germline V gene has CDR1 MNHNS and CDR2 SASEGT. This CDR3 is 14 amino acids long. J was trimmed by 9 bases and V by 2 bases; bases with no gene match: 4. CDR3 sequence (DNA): TGTGCCAGCAGTGAAACTAGCGGGGTGGGTGAGCAGTTCTTC. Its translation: CASSETSGVGEQFF.

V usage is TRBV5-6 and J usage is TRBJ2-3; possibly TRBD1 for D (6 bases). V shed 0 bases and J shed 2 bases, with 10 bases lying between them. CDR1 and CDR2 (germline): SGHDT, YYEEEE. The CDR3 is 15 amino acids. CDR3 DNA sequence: TGTGCCAGCAGCTTGGTAGGGGGTAACACAGATACGCAGTATTTT. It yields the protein CASSLVGGNTDTQYF.

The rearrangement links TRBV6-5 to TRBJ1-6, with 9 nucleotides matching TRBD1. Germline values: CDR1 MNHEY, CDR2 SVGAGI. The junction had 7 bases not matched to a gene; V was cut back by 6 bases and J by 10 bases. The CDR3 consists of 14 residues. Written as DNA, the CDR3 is TGTGCCAGCAGGGCTACAGGGGGCGACTCACCCCTCCACTTT. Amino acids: CASRATGGDSPLHF.

The CDR3 DNA sequence: TGTGCCAGCAGTCGGAACAGCTGGCTAAATTCACCCCTCCACTTT. Encoded protein: CASSRNSWLNSPLHF. The chain is built from TRBV3-1 (or the pseudogene TRBV3-2) and TRBJ1-6; D remains unclear. V gave up 6 bases and J gave up 7 bases, with 16 bases separating them. Germline V gene sequence: CDR1 LGHDT, CDR2 YNNKEL (reference sequence). The CDR3 runs to 15 residues.

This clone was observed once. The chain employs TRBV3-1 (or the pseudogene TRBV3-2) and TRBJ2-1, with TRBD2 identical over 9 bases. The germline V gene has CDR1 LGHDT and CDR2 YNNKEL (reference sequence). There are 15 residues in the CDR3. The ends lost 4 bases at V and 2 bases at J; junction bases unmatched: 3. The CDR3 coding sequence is TGTGCCAGCAGCCCTATAGCGGGGGCCTACAATGAGCAGTTCTTC. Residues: CASSPIAGAYNEQFF.

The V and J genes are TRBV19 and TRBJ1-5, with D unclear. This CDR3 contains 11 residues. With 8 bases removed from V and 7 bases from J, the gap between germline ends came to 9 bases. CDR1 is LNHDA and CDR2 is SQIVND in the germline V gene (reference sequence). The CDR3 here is CASGPGQPQHF. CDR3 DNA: TGTGCCAGTGGCCCCGGGCAGCCCCAGCATTTT.

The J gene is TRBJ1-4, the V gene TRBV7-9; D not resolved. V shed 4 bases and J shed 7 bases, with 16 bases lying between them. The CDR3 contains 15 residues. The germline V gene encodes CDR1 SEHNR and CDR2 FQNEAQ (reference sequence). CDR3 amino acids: CASSSREWEGEKLFF. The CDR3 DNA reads TGTGCCAGCAGCTCCCGGGAGTGGGAAGGTGAAAAACTGTTTTTT.